The rows below give T cell receptor beta chains drawn from one sample of a study of T cells in Graves' hyperthyroidism and ophthalmopathy. TCRdb reprocessed the multiplex PCR reads with MiXCR, giving one entry per CDR3 protein. The sample lists approximately 400,000 distinct CDR3 sequences, just under 15% seen once, with 30% to 35% in the top ten. Sequencing was performed on blood. Source of these receptors: a woman aged 25 to 39 with Graves' hyperthyroidism. Both conserved end residues are part of each CDR3. The order of the fields is clone size, J gene, D gene, V gene, CDR3 DNA, CDR3 protein. D genes are given only for firm matches. For some rows the clone size is stated as once, few or many, or as a class when expanded; others skip it.

clone size: .; J gene: TRBJ2-1; D gene: TRBD2; V gene: TRBV6-1; CDR3 DNA: TGTGCCAGCAGTGAATATAAGCGGGAGTTCGATGAGCAGTTCTTC; CDR3 protein: CASSEYKREFDEQFF
clone size: .; J gene: TRBJ2-1; D gene: TRBD2; V gene: TRBV10-1; CDR3 DNA: TGCGCCAGCAGCGTAGGGACTAGCGGGGCGCGTTTTTCCCATGAGCAGTTCTTC; CDR3 protein: CASSVGTSGARFSHEQFF
clone size: .; J gene: TRBJ2-1; D gene: .; V gene: TRBV6-2/TRBV6-3; CDR3 DNA: TGTGCCAGCAGTCAGACTGCGGGGACACCTCATGAGCAGTTCTTC; CDR3 protein: CASSQTAGTPHEQFF
clone size: many; J gene: TRBJ2-3; D gene: .; V gene: TRBV12-3/TRBV12-4; CDR3 DNA: TGTGCCAGCTCCCTGGGGACGCAGTATTTT; CDR3 protein: CASSLGTQYF
clone size: few; J gene: TRBJ2-2; D gene: .; V gene: TRBV2; CDR3 DNA: TGTGCCAGCAGTGAAGCTGGGCGGGTGAACACCGGGGAGCTGTTTTTT; CDR3 protein: CASSEAGRVNTGELFF
clone size: many; J gene: TRBJ2-1; D gene: TRBD2; V gene: TRBV24-1; CDR3 DNA: TGTGCCACCGCCAGCCCTAGCGGGAGTATTAGTGAGCAGTTCTTC; CDR3 protein: CATASPSGSISEQFF
clone size: many; J gene: TRBJ2-5; D gene: TRBD1; V gene: TRBV18; CDR3 DNA: TGTGCCAGCTCACCAATTGGACAGGGGGAAGAGACCCAGTACTTC; CDR3 protein: CASSPIGQGEETQYF
clone size: few; J gene: TRBJ2-3; D gene: .; V gene: TRBV2; CDR3 DNA: TGTGCCAGCAGTGCTAGTCTCGGCAGGTTGAGGGCAGATACGCAGTATTTT; CDR3 protein: CASSASLGRLRADTQYF
clone size: few; J gene: TRBJ1-1; D gene: .; V gene: TRBV9; CDR3 DNA: TGTGCCAGCAGCGTAGAGGGCGACCGAGGGCATGCTTTCTTT; CDR3 protein: CASSVEGDRGHAFF
clone size: many; J gene: TRBJ2-1; D gene: .; V gene: TRBV11-2; CDR3 DNA: TGTGCCAGCAGCTTTCGCTTGGGGGAGAGTCCTGACAATGAGCAGTTCTTC; CDR3 protein: CASSFRLGESPDNEQFF
clone size: many; J gene: TRBJ1-2; D gene: TRBD1; V gene: TRBV28; CDR3 DNA: TGTGCCAGCAGTTTACGGAGATCCCGGGACAGGGATGGTGGCTACACCTTC; CDR3 protein: CASSLRRSRDRDGGYTF
clone size: .; J gene: TRBJ2-3; D gene: TRBD2; V gene: TRBV5-8; CDR3 DNA: TGTGCCAGCATCAACGAAGGACTAGCGGGAGGGCCTCCCACAGATACGCAGTATTTT; CDR3 protein: CASINEGLAGGPPTDTQYF
clone size: many; J gene: TRBJ2-3; D gene: .; V gene: TRBV27; CDR3 DNA: TGTGCCAGCAGTTTTTTTATCGACGTGATAGCAAGGGATACGCAGTATTTT; CDR3 protein: CASSFFIDVIARDTQYF
clone size: many; J gene: TRBJ2-7; D gene: .; V gene: TRBV27; CDR3 DNA: TGTGCCACTGCGTGGGGCAGAAACTACGAGCAGTACTTC; CDR3 protein: CATAWGRNYEQYF
clone size: few; J gene: TRBJ1-2; D gene: .; V gene: TRBV6-2/TRBV6-3; CDR3 DNA: TGTGCCAGCAGTTACTTGGGGCAGGGGATGCATGGCTACACCTTC; CDR3 protein: CASSYLGQGMHGYTF
clone size: many; J gene: TRBJ1-2; D gene: TRBD1; V gene: TRBV27; CDR3 DNA: TGTGCCAGCAGTTCGCCGGGACAGAAGTATGGCTACACCTTC; CDR3 protein: CASSSPGQKYGYTF
clone size: few; J gene: TRBJ1-2; D gene: .; V gene: TRBV6-1; CDR3 DNA: TGTGCCAGCAGGTACAGGGAAGCCTATGGCTACACCTTC; CDR3 protein: CASRYREAYGYTF
clone size: many; J gene: TRBJ2-7; D gene: TRBD2; V gene: TRBV18; CDR3 DNA: TGTGCCAGCTCACCTCTAGCGGGAGGAGCGGACGAGCAGTACTTC; CDR3 protein: CASSPLAGGADEQYF
clone size: .; J gene: TRBJ2-1; D gene: TRBD2; V gene: TRBV11-3; CDR3 DNA: TGTGCCAGCAGCTTAAGGGTAGCGGGAGGGTACAATGAGCAGTTCTTC; CDR3 protein: CASSLRVAGGYNEQFF
clone size: many; J gene: TRBJ1-3; D gene: .; V gene: TRBV30; CDR3 DNA: TGTGCCTGGAGACCTTCGGGGGACGGAAACACCATATATTTT; CDR3 protein: CAWRPSGDGNTIYF
clone size: few; J gene: TRBJ2-7; D gene: TRBD1; V gene: TRBV9; CDR3 DNA: TGTGCCAGCAGCGTAGGGCCGGGACAGGGGGCCTACGAGCAGTACTTC; CDR3 protein: CASSVGPGQGAYEQYF